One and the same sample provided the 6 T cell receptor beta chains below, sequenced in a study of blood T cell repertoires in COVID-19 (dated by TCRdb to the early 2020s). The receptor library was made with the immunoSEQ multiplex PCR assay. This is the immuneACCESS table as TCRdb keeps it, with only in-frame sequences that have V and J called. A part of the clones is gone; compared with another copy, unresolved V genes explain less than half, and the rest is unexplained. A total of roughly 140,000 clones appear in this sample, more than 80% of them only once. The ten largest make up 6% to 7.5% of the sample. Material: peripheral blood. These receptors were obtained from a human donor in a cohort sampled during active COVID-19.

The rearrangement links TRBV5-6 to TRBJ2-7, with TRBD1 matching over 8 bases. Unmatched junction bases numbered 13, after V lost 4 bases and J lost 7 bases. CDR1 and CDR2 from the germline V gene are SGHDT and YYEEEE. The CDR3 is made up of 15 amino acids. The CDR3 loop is CASSRKLQGAGEQYF. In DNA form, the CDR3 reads TGTGCCAGCAGCCGAAAGCTGCAGGGGGCTGGAGAGCAGTACTTC. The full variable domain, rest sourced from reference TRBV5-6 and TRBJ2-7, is DAGVTQSPTHLIKTRGQQVTLRCSPKSGHDTVSWYQQALGQGPQFIFQYYEEEERQRGNFPDRFSGHQFPNYSSELNVNALLLGDSALYLCASSRKLQGAGEQYFGPGTRLTVT.

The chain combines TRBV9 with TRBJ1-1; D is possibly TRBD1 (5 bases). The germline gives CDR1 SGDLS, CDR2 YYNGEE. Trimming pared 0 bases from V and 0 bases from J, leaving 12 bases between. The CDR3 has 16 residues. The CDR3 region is CASSVVAGPMNTEAFF. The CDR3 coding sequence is TGTGCCAGCAGCGTAGTGGCAGGGCCCATGAACACTGAAGCTTTCTTT.

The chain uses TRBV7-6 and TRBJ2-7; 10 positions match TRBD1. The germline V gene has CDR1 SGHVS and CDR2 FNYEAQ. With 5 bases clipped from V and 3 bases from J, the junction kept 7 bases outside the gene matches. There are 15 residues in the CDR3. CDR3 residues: CASSPPGQGNYEQYF. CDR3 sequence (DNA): TGTGCCAGCAGCCCTCCGGGACAGGGGAACTACGAGCAGTACTTC.

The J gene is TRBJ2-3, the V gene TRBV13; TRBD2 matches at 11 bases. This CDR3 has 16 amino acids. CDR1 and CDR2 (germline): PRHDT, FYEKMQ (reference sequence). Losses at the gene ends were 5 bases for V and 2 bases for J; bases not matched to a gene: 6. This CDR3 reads CASSTLAGDPTDTQYF. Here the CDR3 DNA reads TGTGCCAGCAGCACACTAGCGGGGGACCCCACAGATACGCAGTATTTT.

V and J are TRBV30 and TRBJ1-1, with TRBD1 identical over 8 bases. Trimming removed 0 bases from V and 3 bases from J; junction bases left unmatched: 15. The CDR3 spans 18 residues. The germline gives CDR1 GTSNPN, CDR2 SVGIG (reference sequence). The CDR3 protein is CAWSVLRGLVQIDTEAFF. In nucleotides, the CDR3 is TGTGCCTGGAGTGTACTCAGGGGGCTCGTACAGATCGACACTGAAGCTTTCTTT.

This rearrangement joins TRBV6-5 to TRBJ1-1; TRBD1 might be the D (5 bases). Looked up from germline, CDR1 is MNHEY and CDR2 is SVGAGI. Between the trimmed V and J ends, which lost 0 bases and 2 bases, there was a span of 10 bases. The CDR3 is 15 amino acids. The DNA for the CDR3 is TGTGCCAGCAGTTACTCCCGGGGGAGAAACACTGAAGCTTTCTTT. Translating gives CASSYSRGRNTEAFF.